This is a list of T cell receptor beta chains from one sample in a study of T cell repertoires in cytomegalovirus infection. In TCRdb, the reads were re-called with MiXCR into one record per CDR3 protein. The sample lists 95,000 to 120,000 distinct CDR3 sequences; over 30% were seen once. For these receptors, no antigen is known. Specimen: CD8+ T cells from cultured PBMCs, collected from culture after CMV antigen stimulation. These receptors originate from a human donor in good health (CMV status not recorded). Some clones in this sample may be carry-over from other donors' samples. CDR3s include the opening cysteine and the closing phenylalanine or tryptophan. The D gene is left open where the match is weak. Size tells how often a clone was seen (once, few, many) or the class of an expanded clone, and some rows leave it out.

CDR3aa: CASSQGTSGLFF
CDR3nt: TGCGCCAGCAGCCAGGGGACTAGCGGGCTGTTTTTT
v_gene: TRBV4-1
j_gene: TRBJ2-2
abundance: few
d_gene: TRBD2

CDR3aa: CATKDTFSTDTQYF
CDR3nt: TGTGCCACCAAGGACACATTCAGCACAGATACGCAGTATTTT
v_gene: TRBV19
j_gene: TRBJ2-3
abundance: few
d_gene: NA

CDR3aa: CASSPGLVYEQYF
CDR3nt: TGTGCCAGTAGTCCAGGACTGGTCTACGAGCAGTACTTC
v_gene: TRBV19
j_gene: TRBJ2-7
abundance: few
d_gene: NA

CDR3aa: CASSTLLGHSSTDTQYF
CDR3nt: TGTGCCAGCAGCACTCTACTCGGACACTCTAGCACAGATACGCAGTATTTT
v_gene: TRBV7-9
j_gene: TRBJ2-3
abundance: many
d_gene: NA

CDR3aa: CASSDLILVSQETQYF
CDR3nt: TGTGCCAGCAGCGACCTTATACTAGTCTCCCAAGAGACCCAGTACTTC
v_gene: TRBV6-1
j_gene: TRBJ2-5
abundance: few
d_gene: NA

CDR3aa: CATGQGRGYTF
CDR3nt: TGTGCCACCGGACAGGGCCGGGGCTACACCTTC
v_gene: TRBV10-3
j_gene: TRBJ1-2
abundance: NA
d_gene: TRBD1

CDR3aa: CASSLEDSSYNSPLHF
CDR3nt: TGCGCCAGCAGCTTGGAGGATAGCTCCTATAATTCACCCCTCCACTTT
v_gene: TRBV5-1
j_gene: TRBJ1-6
abundance: few
d_gene: NA

CDR3aa: CASSFSGTRVGYEQYF
CDR3nt: TGTGCCAGCAGCTTTTCCGGGACGCGGGTCGGCTACGAGCAGTACTTC
v_gene: TRBV5-6
j_gene: TRBJ2-7
abundance: few
d_gene: NA

CDR3aa: CASSFDRGGPYNEQFF
CDR3nt: TGTGCCAGCAGCTTCGATAGGGGGGGCCCATACAATGAGCAGTTCTTC
v_gene: TRBV7-9
j_gene: TRBJ2-1
abundance: NA
d_gene: NA

CDR3aa: CASSLEYRLTNTEAFF
CDR3nt: TGTGCCAGCAGCTTAGAATACCGCCTCACGAACACTGAAGCTTTCTTT
v_gene: TRBV7-2
j_gene: TRBJ1-1
abundance: few
d_gene: NA

CDR3aa: CASSYGWGVGDNEQFF
CDR3nt: TGTGCCAGCAGTTACGGTTGGGGTGTCGGGGACAATGAGCAGTTCTTC
v_gene: TRBV6-5
j_gene: TRBJ2-1
abundance: NA
d_gene: NA

CDR3aa: CASSYPPWSRAEKTWEQYF
CDR3nt: TGTGCCAGCAGTTACCCCCCCTGGAGTAGGGCCGAAAAAACTTGGGAGCAGTACTTC
v_gene: TRBV6-6
j_gene: TRBJ2-7
abundance: NA
d_gene: NA

CDR3aa: CASSLWASGGLDTQYF
CDR3nt: TGTGCCAGCAGCTTATGGGCTAGCGGGGGCCTGGATACGCAGTATTTT
v_gene: TRBV7-2
j_gene: TRBJ2-3
abundance: NA
d_gene: TRBD2

CDR3aa: CSAGTGNLDYGYTF
CDR3nt: TGCAGCGCTGGGACAGGGAATTTGGACTATGGCTACACCTTC
v_gene: TRBV29-1
j_gene: TRBJ1-2
abundance: few
d_gene: TRBD1

CDR3aa: CASSYGTGNEKLFF
CDR3nt: TGTGCCAGCAGCTACGGGACAGGGAATGAAAAACTGTTTTTT
v_gene: TRBV5-6
j_gene: TRBJ1-4
abundance: once
d_gene: TRBD1

CDR3aa: CASSRALRQTDYGYTF
CDR3nt: TGTGCCAGCAGTCGCGCATTAAGACAGACCGACTATGGCTACACCTTC
v_gene: TRBV27
j_gene: TRBJ1-2
abundance: NA
d_gene: NA